Shown below are 14 T cell receptor beta chains from a single sample sequenced in a study of post-analysis software for immune sequencing data. The TCR beta cDNA libraries carried unique molecular identifiers. TCRdb fed the PCR reads into MiXCR, producing one record per CDR3 protein. The table includes under 200,000 distinct CDR3 sequences, 29% detected once. These receptors' antigens are unknown. General study points: Roughly five TRBV segments were more frequent in patients than controls; TRBV5-6, TRBV5-1 and TRBV20-1 belonged to this group.

The sample taken for sequencing was blood. The receptors were gathered from a girl aged 2-17 years with multiple sclerosis.

Remarks on this clonotype: A much larger clone sits a single nucleotide away, making a read error possible. The genes are TRBV7-2 and TRBJ2-1; no clear D. The end of the DNA fits TRBJ2-7 better, so the J call may be wrong. CDR3 length equals 15 residues. Germline V lookup: CDR1 SGHTA, CDR2 FQGNSA. The CDR3, as DNA: TGTGCCAGCAGCTTATCGCGGACCTCCTACAATGAGCAGTACTTC. It translates to CASSLSRTSYNEQYF.

This sequence joins TRBV19 and TRBJ2-4; perhaps TRBD1 as D (6 bases). The J call could be wrong; TRBJ2-7 is a better fit for the DNA end. The CDR3 covers 13 residues. CDR1 LNHDA and CDR2 SQIVND come from the germline V gene (reference sequence). The CDR3 is CASSPIKGVEQYF. In nucleotides, the CDR3 is TGTGCCAGTAGTCCCATAAAGGGGGTCGAGCAGTACTTC.

There are many counts of this clonotype. The chain recombines TRBV5-1 with TRBJ2-5; 10 bases line up with TRBD1. Germline V CDR1 and CDR2: SGHRS, YFSETQ. The CDR3 runs 18 residues. The ends lost 4 bases at V and 5 bases at J; junction bases unmatched: 17. The CDR3 region has the DNA TGCGCCAGCAGCCCCCCGGGACAGGGGATAAGTGTTGTGGAGACCCAGTACTTC. Amino acids: CASSPPGQGISVVETQYF. Looking up the rest from reference TRBV5-1 and TRBJ2-5 gives the full variable domain: KAGVTQTPRYLIKTRGQQVTLSCSPISGHRSVSWYQQTPGQGLQFLFEYFSETQRNKGNFPGRFSGRQFSNSRSEMNVSTLELGDSALYLCASSPPGQGISVVETQYFGPGTRLLVL.

The chain links TRBV29-1 to TRBJ1-1; the D gene is possibly TRBD1 (6 bases). The CDR3 length is 11 residues. Trimming cost V 4 bases and J 11 bases, with 14 bases left between them. The V gene's germline CDR1 is SQVTM and CDR2 ANQGSEA. The CDR3 sequence: CSVVWGLRAFF. CDR3 DNA sequence: TGCAGCGTTGTTTGGGGGCTTCGGGCTTTCTTT.

This clonotype appeared many times. V gene TRBV7-2 combines with J gene TRBJ2-3; D is uncertain. Germline loops: CDR1 SGHTA, CDR2 FQGNSA. With 2 bases removed from V and 2 bases from J, the gap between germline ends came to 5 bases. This CDR3 spans 13 amino acids. CDR3 region: CASSLSATDTQYF. CDR3 sequence (DNA): TGTGCCAGCAGCTTATCTGCCACAGATACGCAGTATTTT.

The rearrangement joins TRBV20-1 to TRBJ2-1, with 8 positions matching TRBD1. Germline trimming cut 2 bases from V and 11 bases from J; bases unmatched to any gene: 8. The germline V gene encodes CDR1 DFQATT and CDR2 SNEGSKA (reference sequence). The CDR3 sequence is 13 residues long. The CDR3 loop reads CSARTGGKPQQFF. CDR3 nucleotide sequence: TGCAGTGCTAGAACAGGGGGGAAACCCCAGCAGTTCTTC.

This chain uses TRBV20-1 with TRBJ2-3; 12 bases are a match to TRBD2. The CDR3 has 14 amino acids. V was pared by 1 base and J by 4 bases, with 0 bases of the junction left unmatched. The germline V gene has CDR1 DFQATT and CDR2 SNEGSKA (reference sequence). The CDR3 DNA reads as TGCAGTGCTAGAGGGACTAGCGGGGCAGATACGCAGTATTTT. It translates to CSARGTSGADTQYF.

This clonotype was counted a few times. The chain links TRBV20-1 to TRBJ1-3; the D is unclear. CDR3 length: 12 amino acids. Trimming shortened V by 3 bases and J by 3 bases, and 6 bases separated the two germline ends. CDR1 and CDR2 from the germline V gene are DFQATT and SNEGSKA (reference sequence). Written as DNA, the CDR3 is TGCAGTGCTAGTACGGATGGAAACACCATATATTTT. Translation gives CSASTDGNTIYF.

As concerns this clonotype: A single base separates this from a much larger clone, so it may be a read error. The chain carries TRBV15 and TRBJ2-1; 8 bases line up with TRBD1. Trimming took 5 bases from V and 8 from J; bases not matched to a gene: 11. The germline CDR1 and CDR2 sequences are LNHNV and YYDKDF (reference sequence). The CDR3 totals 15 residues. The CDR3 DNA reads TGTGCCACCAGCCAGAAAACAGGGGGTTTGGATGAGCAGTTCTTC. This codes for CATSQKTGGLDEQFF.

Ten or more counts support this clonotype. The chain is built from TRBV6-5 and TRBJ2-1; 11 bases align to TRBD2. CDR3 size: 15 residues. V shed 2 bases and J 10 bases; nucleotides not matched to a gene: 7. Germline V gene lookup returns CDR1 MNHEY and CDR2 SVGAGI. The CDR3 DNA reads TGTGCCAGCAGTTACCAACTAGCGGGAGAGAGCGAGCAGTTCTTC. Translated, it gives CASSYQLAGESEQFF.

A note on this clonotype: A much more abundant neighbour one base away suggests this may be a read error. This chain uses TRBV20-1 with TRBJ1-6; 10 bases are a match to TRBD1. This CDR3 spans 14 amino acids. CDR1 and CDR2 from the germline V gene are DFQATT and SNEGSKA (reference sequence). The CDR3 protein is CRASDRGRNSPLHF. CDR3 in DNA: TGCCGTGCTAGTGACAGGGGGCGAAATTCACCCCTCCACTTT.

The V gene is TRBV15, the J gene TRBJ2-1, with D possibly matching TRBD2 (6 bases). CDR1 LNHNV and CDR2 YYDKDF come from the germline V gene (reference sequence). The CDR3 is 13 residues long. V gave up 11 bases and J gave up 6 bases, with 17 bases separating them. CDR3 bases: TGTGCCGTAACGGGACTGGGCTTCAATGAGCAGTTCTTC. Translating gives CAVTGLGFNEQFF.

Notes on this clonotype: A junction boundary mismatches the germline segment, possibly from a read error. The chain is built from TRBV28 and TRBJ2-3; D is possibly TRBD1 (6 bases). The CDR3 length is 16 residues. CDR1 and CDR2 (germline): MDHEN, SYDVKM. In nucleotides, the CDR3 is TGTGCCAGCATCCGCTCCTACGCCAGGGGCACGGATATGCAGTATTTT. This gives the protein CASIRSYARGTDMQYF.

This clonotype was seen a single time. A clone one base away is much larger, so this may be a read error. This chain connects TRBV20-1 to TRBJ2-7; D remains ambiguous. The CDR3 has 14 amino acids. Trimming removed 0 bases from V and 9 bases from J, with 18 bases in between. CDR1 is DFQATT, CDR2 SNEGSKA, per germline (reference sequence). CDR3 region: CSARDYSLVGWQYF. As DNA, the CDR3 is TGCAGTGCTAGAGATTATTCGCTAGTGGGATGGCAGTACTTC.